This T cell receptor beta chain was observed in a study of shared clonotypes between healthy human individuals. Findings and caveats of the study: It was the few donors that limited the genetic and exposure-history diversity represented.

Deep was the level used in running the assay. The authors distributed each subset's genomic DNA evenly over several immunoSEQ plates. Generated by immunoSEQ multiplex PCR, the TCRdb table keeps only in-frame clones and is missing some. The table includes about 2,100,000 clones, about 92% detected once. Positively selected for CCR7, the CD45RO-negative cells used as naive CD8 cells excluded terminally differentiated effector memory CD45RA+ cells. As regards this clone: The antigen remains undetermined.

The V and J ends lost 0 bases and 3 bases, in that order; junction bases with no gene match: 4. Germline V lookup: CDR1 MGHRA, CDR2 YSYEKL. The CDR3 has 15 residues. The sequencing input was naive CD8+ T cells from PBMCs. This chain connects TRBV4-1 to TRBJ1-1; 7 bases are shared with TRBD1. This receptor was taken from a young man in good health. Some clones in this sample may be carry-over from other donors' samples. The CDR3 nucleotides read TGCGCCAGCAGCCAAGATACAGGGGCGGACACTGAAGCTTTCTTT. This translates into CASSQDTGADTEAFF.